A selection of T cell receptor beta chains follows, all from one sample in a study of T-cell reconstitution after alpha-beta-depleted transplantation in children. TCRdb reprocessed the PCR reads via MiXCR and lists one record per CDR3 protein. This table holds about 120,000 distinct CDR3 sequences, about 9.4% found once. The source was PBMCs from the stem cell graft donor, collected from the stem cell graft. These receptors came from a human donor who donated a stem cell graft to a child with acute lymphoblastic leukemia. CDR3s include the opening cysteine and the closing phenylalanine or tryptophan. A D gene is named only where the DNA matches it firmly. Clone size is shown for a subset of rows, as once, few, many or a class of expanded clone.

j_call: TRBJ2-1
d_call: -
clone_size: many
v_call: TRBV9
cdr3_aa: CASSAAGLGLYNEQFF
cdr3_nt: TGTGCCAGCAGCGCTGCGGGCCTTGGACTCTACAATGAGCAGTTCTTC

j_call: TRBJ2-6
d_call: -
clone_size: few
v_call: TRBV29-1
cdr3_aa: CSVGAISGANVLTF
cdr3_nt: TGCAGCGTTGGGGCAATTTCTGGGGCCAACGTCCTGACTTTC

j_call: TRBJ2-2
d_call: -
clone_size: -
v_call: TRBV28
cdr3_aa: CASGPGVGGELFF
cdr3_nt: TGTGCCAGCGGCCCGGGGGTAGGAGGGGAGCTGTTTTTT

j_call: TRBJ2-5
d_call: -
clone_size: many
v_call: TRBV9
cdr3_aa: CASSVDWQETQYF
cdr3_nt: TGTGCCAGCAGCGTAGACTGGCAAGAGACCCAGTACTTC

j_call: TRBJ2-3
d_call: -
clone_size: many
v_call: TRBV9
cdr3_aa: CASSPPMTITTDTQYF
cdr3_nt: TGTGCCAGCAGCCCCCCTATGACGATCACCACAGATACGCAGTATTTT

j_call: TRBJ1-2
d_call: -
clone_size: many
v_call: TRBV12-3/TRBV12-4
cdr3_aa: CASSPGDRVYGYTF
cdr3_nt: TGTGCCAGCAGTCCTGGTGACAGAGTCTATGGCTACACCTTC

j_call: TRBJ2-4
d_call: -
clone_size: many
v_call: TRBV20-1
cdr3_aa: CSASAQGGQRNIQYF
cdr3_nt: TGCAGTGCTAGCGCCCAGGGGGGACAGAGAAACATTCAGTACTTC

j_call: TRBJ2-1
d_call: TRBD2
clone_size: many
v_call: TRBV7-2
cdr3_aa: CASSLASGGGYNEQFF
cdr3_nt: TGTGCCAGCAGCTTAGCTTCGGGGGGAGGGTACAATGAGCAGTTCTTC

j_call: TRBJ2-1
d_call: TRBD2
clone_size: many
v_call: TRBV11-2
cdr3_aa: CASSPGASGRARDRNEQFF
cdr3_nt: TGTGCCAGCAGCCCCGGGGCTAGCGGGAGGGCCAGGGATCGCAATGAGCAGTTCTTC

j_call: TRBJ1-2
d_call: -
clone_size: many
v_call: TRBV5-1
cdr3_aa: CASSLGQDFYGYTF
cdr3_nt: TGCGCCAGCAGCTTGGGCCAGGACTTCTATGGCTACACCTTC

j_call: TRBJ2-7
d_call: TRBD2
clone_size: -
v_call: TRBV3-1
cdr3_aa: CAAEMASGGTIEQYF
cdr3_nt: TGTGCCGCCGAGATGGCTAGCGGGGGGACTATAGAGCAGTACTTC

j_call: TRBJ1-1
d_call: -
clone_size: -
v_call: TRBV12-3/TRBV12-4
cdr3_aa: CASSSGSEGVNVEAFF
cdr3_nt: TGTGCCAGCAGTTCGGGCAGCGAGGGGGTAAATGTGGAAGCTTTCTTT

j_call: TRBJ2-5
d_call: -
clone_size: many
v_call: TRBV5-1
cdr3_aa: CASSYNQETQYF
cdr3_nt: TGCGCCAGCAGCTACAACCAAGAGACCCAGTACTTC

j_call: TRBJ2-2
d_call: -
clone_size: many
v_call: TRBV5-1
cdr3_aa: CASSLAPAGELFF
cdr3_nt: TGCGCCAGCAGCTTGGCTCCTGCCGGGGAGCTGTTTTTT

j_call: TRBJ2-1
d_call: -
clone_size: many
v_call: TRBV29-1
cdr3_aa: CSVEGPLDQFF
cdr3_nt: TGCAGCGTTGAAGGGCCCCTGGACCAGTTCTTC

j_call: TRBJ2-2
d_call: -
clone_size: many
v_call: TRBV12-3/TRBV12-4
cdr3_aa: CASSPRVDTGELFF
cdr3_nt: TGTGCCAGCAGTCCGCGGGTGGATACCGGGGAGCTGTTTTTT

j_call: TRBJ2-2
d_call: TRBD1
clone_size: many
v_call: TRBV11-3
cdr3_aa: CASSPSGTGSPGELFF
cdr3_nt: TGTGCCAGCAGCCCTTCCGGGACAGGGTCGCCCGGGGAGCTGTTTTTT

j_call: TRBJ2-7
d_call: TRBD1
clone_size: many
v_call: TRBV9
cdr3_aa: CASSATGGYEQYF
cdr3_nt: TGTGCCAGCAGCGCAACAGGGGGGTACGAGCAGTACTTC

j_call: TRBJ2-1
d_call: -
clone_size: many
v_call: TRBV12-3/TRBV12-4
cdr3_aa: CASSLPVLYNEQFF
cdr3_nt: TGTGCCAGCAGTTTACCGGTCCTCTACAATGAGCAGTTCTTC

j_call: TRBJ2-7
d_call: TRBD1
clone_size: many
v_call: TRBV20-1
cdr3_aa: CSARDRGYEQYF
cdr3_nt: TGCAGTGCGAGGGACAGGGGCTACGAGCAGTACTTC

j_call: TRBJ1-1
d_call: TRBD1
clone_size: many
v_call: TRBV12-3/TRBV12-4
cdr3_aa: CASSTGGTNTEAFF
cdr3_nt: TGTGCCAGCAGTACAGGGGGCACCAACACTGAAGCTTTCTTT

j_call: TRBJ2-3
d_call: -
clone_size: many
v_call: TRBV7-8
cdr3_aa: CASSLGWDTQYF
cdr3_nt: TGTGCCAGCAGCTTAGGGTGGGATACGCAGTATTTT

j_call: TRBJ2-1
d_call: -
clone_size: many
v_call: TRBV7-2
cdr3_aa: CASSLGPGNEQFF
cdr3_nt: TGTGCCAGCAGCTTAGGGCCGGGAAATGAGCAGTTCTTC

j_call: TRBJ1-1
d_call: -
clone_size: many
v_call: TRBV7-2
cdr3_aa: CASRGLMGELNTEAFF
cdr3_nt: TGTGCCAGCAGGGGCCTAATGGGGGAATTGAACACTGAAGCTTTCTTT

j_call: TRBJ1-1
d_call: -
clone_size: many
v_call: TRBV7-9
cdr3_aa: CASSYGKTMVGDEGHLEAFF
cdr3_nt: TGTGCCAGCAGCTACGGGAAGACAATGGTGGGAGATGAGGGTCATCTTGAAGCTTTCTTT

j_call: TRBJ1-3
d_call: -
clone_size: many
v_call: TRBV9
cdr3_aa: CASSVGGRDTIYF
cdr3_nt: TGTGCCAGCAGCGTAGGAGGTCGTGACACCATATATTTT

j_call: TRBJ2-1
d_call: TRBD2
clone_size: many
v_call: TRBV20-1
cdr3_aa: CSARELAGDLNEQFF
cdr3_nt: TGCAGTGCTAGAGAACTAGCGGGAGATTTAAATGAGCAGTTCTTC

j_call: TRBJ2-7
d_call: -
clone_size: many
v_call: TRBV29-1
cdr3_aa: CSVVGTQGEQYF
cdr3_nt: TGCAGCGTTGTGGGCACTCAGGGCGAGCAGTACTTC

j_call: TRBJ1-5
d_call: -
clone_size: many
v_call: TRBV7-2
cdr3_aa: CASSRGRERNQPQHF
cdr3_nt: TGTGCCAGCAGCCGCGGTCGGGAACGAAATCAGCCCCAGCATTTT

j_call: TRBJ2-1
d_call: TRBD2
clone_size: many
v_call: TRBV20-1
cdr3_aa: CSVVLAGYNEQFF
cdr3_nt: TGCAGTGTAGTCCTAGCGGGGTACAATGAGCAGTTCTTC

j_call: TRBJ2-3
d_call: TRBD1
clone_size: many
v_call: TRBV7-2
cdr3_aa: CASSFKLGDRGYF
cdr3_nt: TGTGCCAGCAGCTTCAAACTTGGGGACAGGGGGTATTTT

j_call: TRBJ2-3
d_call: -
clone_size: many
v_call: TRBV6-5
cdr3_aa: CASSYSLQGTDTQYF
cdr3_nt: TGTGCCAGCAGTTACTCTTTACAGGGCACAGATACGCAGTATTTT

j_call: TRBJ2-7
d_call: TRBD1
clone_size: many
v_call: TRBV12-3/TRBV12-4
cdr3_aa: CASSWTGTYEQYF
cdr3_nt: TGTGCCAGCAGTTGGACAGGGACCTACGAGCAGTACTTC

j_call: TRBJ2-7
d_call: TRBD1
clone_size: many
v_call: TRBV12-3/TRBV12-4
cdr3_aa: CASSLGQGDYEQYF
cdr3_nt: TGTGCCAGCAGTTTGGGACAGGGGGACTACGAGCAGTACTTC

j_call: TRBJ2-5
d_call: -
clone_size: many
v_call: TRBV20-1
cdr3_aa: CSASRGLYQETQYF
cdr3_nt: TGCAGTGCTAGTCGTGGATTGTACCAAGAGACCCAGTACTTC

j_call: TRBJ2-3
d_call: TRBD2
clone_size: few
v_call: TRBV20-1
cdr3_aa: CSATGASGRPSVPDTQYF
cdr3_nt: TGCAGTGCTACCGGGGCTAGCGGGAGGCCCTCCGTGCCAGATACGCAGTATTTT

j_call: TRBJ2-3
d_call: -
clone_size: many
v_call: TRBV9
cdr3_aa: CASSVGGTDTQYF
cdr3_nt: TGTGCCAGCAGCGTAGGCGGGACAGATACGCAGTATTTT

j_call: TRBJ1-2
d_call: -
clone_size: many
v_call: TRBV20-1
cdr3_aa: CSAYTQGTYGYTF
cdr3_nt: TGCAGTGCTTATACCCAGGGTACCTATGGCTACACCTTC

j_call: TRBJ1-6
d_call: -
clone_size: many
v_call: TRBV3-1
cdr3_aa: CASSPRPNSPLHF
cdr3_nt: TGTGCCAGCAGCCCGCGCCCTAATTCACCCCTCCACTTT

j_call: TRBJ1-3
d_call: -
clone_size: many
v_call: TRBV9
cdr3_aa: CASSVGSGVGNTIYF
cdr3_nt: TGTGCCAGCAGCGTAGGATCGGGGGTTGGAAACACCATATATTTT

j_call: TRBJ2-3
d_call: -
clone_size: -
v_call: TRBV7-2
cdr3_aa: CASSFRTADTQYF
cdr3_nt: TGTGCCAGCAGCTTTCGGACAGCAGATACGCAGTATTTT

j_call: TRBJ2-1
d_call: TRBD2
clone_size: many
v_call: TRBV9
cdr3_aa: CASSVASGGAGNEQFF
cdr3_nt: TGTGCCAGCAGCGTAGCGAGCGGGGGGGCCGGCAATGAGCAGTTCTTC